Following are 26 T cell receptor beta chains from one sample sequenced in a study of Ad26.COV2.S vaccination and SARS-CoV-2 variants (dated by TCRdb to 2020 to 2023). Receptor libraries were prepared by the immunoSEQ multiplex PCR assay. Held by TCRdb, this immuneACCESS table contains in-frame sequences only and omits some clones. Under half of the omission traces to an unresolved V gene where checked; the cause of the rest is unknown. Across this sample there are over 400,000 clones, with about nine tenths seen only once. About 4.4% of the sample comes from the top ten. The treatment or condition label, as the study defines it: around 19 received Ad26.COV2.S at low or high dose, single or two shots; 5 received placebo; per-sample allocation not given. For vaccine and placebo recipients, the sequenced repertoires came from samples collected on day 63 after the first injection. Sequenced here: peripheral blood, sampled in a trial of Ad26.COV2.S vaccine versus placebo. The receptors were sampled from a person between 18 and 65 years old who received the Ad26.COV2.S COVID-19 vaccine or a placebo.

The rearrangement uses TRBV5-8 and TRBJ2-7; the D is unclear. Germline values: CDR1 SGHTS, CDR2 YDEGEE. The CDR3 spans 13 residues. V was cut by 4 bases and J by 3 bases, with 11 bases left in between. The CDR3 spells CASSRGRLYEQYF. The CDR3 DNA reads TGTGCCAGCAGCCGAGGAAGGCTCTACGAGCAGTACTTC.

The chain links TRBV4-2 to TRBJ2-2, with D perhaps matching TRBD1 (6 bases). The CDR3 is made up of 18 amino acids. The germline V gene has CDR1 LGHNA and CDR2 YNFKEQ. Trimming cost V 3 bases and J 7 bases, with 24 bases left between them. The CDR3 DNA follows: TGTGCCAGCAGCCAGCAGATTAGCTCAGGGGTTTCTGTCGGGGAGCTGTTTTTT. Encoded protein: CASSQQISSGVSVGELFF.

This clone is a singleton in its sample. The J gene is TRBJ2-1, the V gene TRBV18; perhaps TRBD1 as D (5 bases). Germline CDR1 is KGHSH and CDR2 is LQKENI. The CDR3 sequence is 14 residues long. Trimming removed 6 bases from V and 6 bases from J, with 15 bases in between. The CDR3 is CASSQKSQGNEQFF. The CDR3 region has the DNA TGTGCCAGCTCCCAGAAGTCTCAGGGCAATGAGCAGTTCTTC.

This clone has more than one count but fewer than ten. The chain combines TRBV14 with TRBJ2-6; D is ambiguous. This CDR3 is built from 15 residues. V was cut by 0 bases and J by 5 bases, with 8 bases left in between. Per germline, CDR1 SGHDN and CDR2 FVKESK. This CDR3 is CASSQDPIWANVLTF. Here the CDR3 DNA reads TGTGCCAGCAGCCAAGATCCTATCTGGGCCAACGTCCTGACTTTC.

The chain is built from TRBV7-2 and TRBJ2-7; 8 nucleotides line up with TRBD1. Germline values: CDR1 SGHTA, CDR2 FQGNSA. This CDR3 is built from 15 residues. Trimming removed 2 bases from V and 4 bases from J; junction bases left unmatched: 7. CDR3 residues: CASSLNAGGEYEQYF. The CDR3 nucleotides read TGTGCCAGCAGCTTAAACGCAGGGGGCGAATACGAGCAGTACTTC.

CDR3 region: CASSFQERGAEAFF. In DNA form, the CDR3 reads TGTGCCAGCAGCTTCCAAGAACGGGGGGCTGAAGCTTTCTTT. The chain joins TRBV9 to TRBJ1-1, with D maybe TRBD1 (5 bases). The V end was cut by 4 bases, the J end by 6 bases, with 16 bases between. Germline CDR1 and CDR2: SGDLS and YYNGEE. This CDR3 region has 14 residues.

The chain uses TRBV18 and TRBJ2-7; the match to TRBD2 covers 10 bases. The CDR3 contains 16 residues. CDR1 and CDR2 from the germline V gene are KGHSH and LQKENI. With 4 bases clipped from V and 3 bases from J, the junction kept 9 bases outside the gene matches. CDR3 region: CASSLTGTSVYYEQYF. The CDR3 coding sequence is TGTGCCAGCTCACTTACCGGGACTAGCGTATACTACGAGCAGTACTTC.

The J gene is TRBJ2-7, the V gene TRBV5-4; no firm D call. The CDR3 spans 14 residues. Trimming removed 1 base at V and 2 bases at J, with 10 bases between. Per germline, CDR1 SGHNT and CDR2 YYREEE (reference sequence). CDR3 DNA: TGTGCCAGCAGCTTGTCGGGTGCGACCTACGAGCAGTACTTC. Amino acids: CASSLSGATYEQYF.

V is TRBV12-3 or TRBV12-4 and J is TRBJ1-1, with D possibly TRBD1 on 5 matching bases. The CDR3 has 13 residues. V lost 6 bases and J lost 10, with 18 bases in between. The DNA for the CDR3 is TGTGCCAGCAGGACAGAGGGCCTGGAGCGAGCTTTCTTT. Its translation is CASRTEGLERAFF.

CDR3 in amino acids: CASSLSRDYEQYF. CDR3 DNA sequence: TGTGCCAGCAGTTTATCCCGGGACTACGAGCAGTACTTC. This chain joins TRBV27 and TRBJ2-7, with D maybe TRBD2 (5 bases). The V end was cut by 0 bases, the J end by 3 bases, with 6 bases between. Germline CDR1 and CDR2: MNHEY and SMNVEV (reference sequence). This CDR3 is 13 amino acids long.

In its sample, this clone was seen once. The chain links TRBV7-2 to TRBJ2-5; D remains ambiguous. The CDR3 has 13 amino acids. Between the trimmed V and J ends, which lost 4 bases and 2 bases, there was a span of 8 bases. In germline, CDR1 is SGHTA, CDR2 FQGNSA. In nucleotides, the CDR3 is TGTGCCAGCAGCTACGGAGAACAAGAGACCCAGTACTTC. Translation gives CASSYGEQETQYF.

V is TRBV21-1 and J is TRBJ2-5; TRBD2 is taken as the D call from the table, unchecked against the DNA. TRBV21-1 is a recognized pseudogene. The CDR3 totals 17 residues. The CDR3 DNA follows: TGTGCCAGCAGCACCGAGCGGGAGAGCGAGGTAGAAGAGACCCAGTACTTC. This sequence encodes CASSTERESEVEETQYF.

V is TRBV5-1 and J is TRBJ1-1; a possible D gene is TRBD1 (6 bases). V lost 0 bases to trimming and J lost 1 base, with 19 bases between them. The germline gives CDR1 SGHRS, CDR2 YFSETQ. This CDR3 contains 18 residues. CDR3 in DNA: TGCGCCAGCAGCTTGGGGGGTCATAACAGGGTGGGGAACACTGAAGCTTTCTTT. It specifies CASSLGGHNRVGNTEAFF. Complete variable domain (other parts from reference TRBV5-1 and TRBJ1-1): KAGVTQTPRYLIKTRGQQVTLSCSPISGHRSVSWYQQTPGQGLQFLFEYFSETQRNKGNFPGRFSGRQFSNSRSEMNVSTLELGDSALYLCASSLGGHNRVGNTEAFFGQGTRLTVV.

The chain recombines TRBV7-8 with TRBJ2-7, with TRBD2 as a possible D gene (5 bases). The V end was cut by 5 bases, the J end by 6 bases, with 17 bases between. The CDR3 has 14 residues. Per germline, CDR1 SGHVS and CDR2 FQNEAQ. The DNA for the CDR3 is TGTGCCAGCAGCCCGGTCCAAGGCGGGTCCGAGCAGTACTTC. This gives the protein CASSPVQGGSEQYF.

Comment on this clone: Other DNA sequences within the sample encode an identical CDR3. The rearrangement uses TRBV18 and TRBJ2-3; the D gene is possibly TRBD2 (5 bases). V lost 2 bases, J lost 6 bases, and 12 bases lay in between. The CDR3 totals 14 residues. CDR1 and CDR2 from the germline V gene are KGHSH and LQKENI. CDR3 sequence (DNA): TGTGCCAGCTCACCAAGTGCGAGGGCGGATACGCAGTATTTT. This gives the protein CASSPSARADTQYF.

The chain recombines TRBV25-1 with TRBJ1-3, with D uncertain. This CDR3 is built from 14 residues. V lost 4 bases and J 4 bases, leaving 11 bases between the germline ends. Germline V gene lookup returns CDR1 MGHDK and CDR2 SYGVNS. The CDR3 reads CASSAPGSGNTIYF. CDR3 bases: TGTGCCAGCAGTGCCCCCGGGTCAGGAAACACCATATATTTT.

This clone was seen a single time. The chain combines TRBV20-1 with TRBJ2-5; D is possibly TRBD1 (5 bases). The V gene's germline CDR1 is DFQATT and CDR2 SNEGSKA (reference sequence). CDR3 length: 11 amino acids. Trimming cost V 7 bases and J 5 bases, with 11 bases left between them. The chain's CDR3 is CSGRVGETQYF. CDR3 in DNA: TGCAGTGGCAGGGTCGGGGAGACCCAGTACTTC.

In its sample, this clone was seen once. The chain links TRBV28 to TRBJ2-3; 11 nucleotides align to TRBD2. Germline CDR1 is MDHEN and CDR2 is SYDVKM. This CDR3 comprises 19 residues. The V and J ends lost 6 bases and 0 bases, in that order; junction bases with no gene match: 14. The CDR3 DNA follows: TGTGCCAGCAGCCCTATAGCGGGAGGGCCCCAATATAGCACAGATACGCAGTATTTT. It codes for CASSPIAGGPQYSTDTQYF.

J is TRBJ2-5 and V is TRBV24-1; 7 bases agree with TRBD2. Germline V gene lookup returns CDR1 KGHDR and CDR2 SFDVKD. The V and J ends lost 4 bases and 5 bases, in that order; junction bases with no gene match: 9. CDR3 length equals 15 residues. The CDR3 region is CATSEGRGGLETQYF. CDR3 DNA sequence: TGTGCCACCAGTGAAGGGAGGGGAGGCCTCGAGACCCAGTACTTC.

The V gene is TRBV9, the J gene TRBJ2-3; 7 bases line up with TRBD2. CDR3 length: 17 amino acids. V lost 2 bases and J lost 3; bases outside the gene matches: 12. Germline V gene sequence: CDR1 SGDLS, CDR2 YYNGEE. The CDR3 spells CASSVNLGGGPTDTQYF. As DNA, the CDR3 is TGTGCCAGCAGCGTCAACCTGGGGGGAGGGCCTACAGATACGCAGTATTTT.

The rearrangement links TRBV28 to TRBJ2-1; 10 bases agree with TRBD2. Germline values: CDR1 MDHEN, CDR2 SYDVKM. This CDR3 is built from 15 residues. Germline trimming cut 7 bases from V and 5 bases from J; bases unmatched to any gene: 8. CDR3 sequence reads: CASKSSGRGHNEQFF. The DNA of the CDR3 is TGTGCCAGCAAGTCGAGCGGGAGGGGCCACAATGAGCAGTTCTTC.

The chain has TRBV4-1 and TRBJ1-1, with a weak D call TRBD1 (6 bases). Germline V gene lookup returns CDR1 MGHRA and CDR2 YSYEKL. There are 13 residues in the CDR3. Between the trimmed V and J ends, which lost 4 bases and 4 bases, there was a span of 10 bases. The CDR3: CASSRGTRTEAFF. CDR3 nucleotide sequence: TGCGCCAGCAGCCGCGGGACACGCACTGAAGCTTTCTTT.

The rearrangement uses TRBV7-2 and TRBJ2-7; 8 bases fit TRBD1. The V gene end was trimmed by 11 bases and the J gene end by 2 bases; junction bases not matched to a gene: 8. CDR1 and CDR2 from the germline V gene are SGHTA and FQGNSA. The CDR3 covers 13 residues. The CDR3 protein is CAVVQGGTYEQYF. CDR3 coding DNA: TGTGCCGTTGTACAGGGGGGAACCTACGAGCAGTACTTC.

This chain uses TRBV20-1 with TRBJ2-5, with a tentative D call TRBD2 (6 bases). V was trimmed by 3 bases and J by 5 bases, leaving 13 bases between them. CDR1 DFQATT and CDR2 SNEGSKA come from the germline V gene (reference sequence). The CDR3 spans 13 residues. DNA for the CDR3: TGCAGTGCTAGTACAATCCGGGGGGAGACCCAGTACTTC. This encodes CSASTIRGETQYF.

This chain connects TRBV7-8 to TRBJ1-1; D may be TRBD1 (5 bases). Germline V gene sequence: CDR1 SGHVS, CDR2 FQNEAQ. The CDR3 loop spans 16 amino acids. V was cut by 2 bases and J by 5 bases, with 18 bases left in between. Written as DNA, the CDR3 is TGTGCCAGCAGCTTAAACCGACAGCCAGTAAATACTGAAGCTTTCTTT. The encoded protein is CASSLNRQPVNTEAFF. The full variable domain, rest sourced from reference TRBV7-8 and TRBJ1-1, is GAGVSQSPRYKVAKRGQDVALRCDPISGHVSLFWYQQALGQGPEFLTYFQNEAQLDKSGLPSDRFFAERPEGSVSTLKIQRTQQEDSAVYLCASSLNRQPVNTEAFFGQGTRLTVV.

The rearrangement links TRBV28 to TRBJ2-3; TRBD2 might be the D (5 bases). The V gene lost 3 bases and the J gene lost 6 bases, with 13 bases spanning the gap. Germline V gene data show CDR1 as MDHEN and CDR2 as SYDVKM. The CDR3 runs 14 residues. The CDR3 DNA is TGTGCCAGCAGTTTGGGGAGTTTTGCGGATACGCAGTATTTT. Protein sequence: CASSLGSFADTQYF.